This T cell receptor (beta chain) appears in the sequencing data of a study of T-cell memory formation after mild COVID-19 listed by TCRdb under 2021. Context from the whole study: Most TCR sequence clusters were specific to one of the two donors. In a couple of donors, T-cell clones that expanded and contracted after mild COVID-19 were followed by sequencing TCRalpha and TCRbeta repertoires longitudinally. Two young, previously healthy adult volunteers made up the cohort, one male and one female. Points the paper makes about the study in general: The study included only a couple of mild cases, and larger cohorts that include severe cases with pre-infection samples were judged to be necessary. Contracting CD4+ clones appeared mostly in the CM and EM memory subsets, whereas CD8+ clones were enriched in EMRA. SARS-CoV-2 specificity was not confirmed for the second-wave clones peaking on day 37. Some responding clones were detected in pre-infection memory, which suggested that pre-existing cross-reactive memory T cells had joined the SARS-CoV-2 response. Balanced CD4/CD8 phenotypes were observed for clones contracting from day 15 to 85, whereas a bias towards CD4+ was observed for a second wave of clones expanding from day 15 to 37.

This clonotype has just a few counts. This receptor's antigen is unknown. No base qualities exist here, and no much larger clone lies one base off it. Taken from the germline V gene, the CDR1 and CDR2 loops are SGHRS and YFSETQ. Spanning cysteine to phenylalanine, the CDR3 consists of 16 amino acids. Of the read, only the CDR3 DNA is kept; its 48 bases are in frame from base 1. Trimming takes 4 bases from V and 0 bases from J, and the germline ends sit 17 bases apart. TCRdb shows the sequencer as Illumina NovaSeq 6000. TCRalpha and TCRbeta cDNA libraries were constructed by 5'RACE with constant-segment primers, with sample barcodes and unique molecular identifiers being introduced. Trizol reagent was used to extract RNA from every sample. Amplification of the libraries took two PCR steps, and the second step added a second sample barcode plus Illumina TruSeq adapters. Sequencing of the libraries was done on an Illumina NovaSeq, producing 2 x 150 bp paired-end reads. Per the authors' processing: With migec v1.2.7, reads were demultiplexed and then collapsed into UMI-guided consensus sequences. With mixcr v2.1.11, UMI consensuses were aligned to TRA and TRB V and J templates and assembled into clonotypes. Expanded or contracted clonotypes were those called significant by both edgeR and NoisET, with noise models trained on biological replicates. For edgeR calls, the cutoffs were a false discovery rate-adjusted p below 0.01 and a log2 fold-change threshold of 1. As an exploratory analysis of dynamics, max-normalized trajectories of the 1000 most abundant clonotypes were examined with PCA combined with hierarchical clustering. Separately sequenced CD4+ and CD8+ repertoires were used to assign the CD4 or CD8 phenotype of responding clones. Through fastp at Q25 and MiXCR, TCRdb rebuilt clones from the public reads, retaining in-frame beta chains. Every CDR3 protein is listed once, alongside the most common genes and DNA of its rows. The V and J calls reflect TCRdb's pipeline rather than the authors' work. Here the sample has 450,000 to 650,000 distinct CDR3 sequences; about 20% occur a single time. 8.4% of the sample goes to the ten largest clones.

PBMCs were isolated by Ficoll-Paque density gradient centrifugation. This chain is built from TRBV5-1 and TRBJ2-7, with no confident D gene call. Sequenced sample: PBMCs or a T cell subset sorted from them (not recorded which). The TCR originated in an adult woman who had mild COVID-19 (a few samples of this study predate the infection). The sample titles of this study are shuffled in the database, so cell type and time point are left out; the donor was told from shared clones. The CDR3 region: CASSATPDRLSYEQYF. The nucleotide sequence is TGCGCCAGCAGCGCAACCCCGGACCGCCTCTCCTACGAGCAGTACTTC.